The rows below give T cell receptor beta chains drawn from one sample of a study of identical twins. TCRdb recomputed calls from the 5' RACE reads with MiXCR, one row per CDR3 protein. The sample has 1.5 million to 2 million distinct CDR3 sequences; about 30% are singletons. The sample was cord blood. The receptors originated from a newborn girl in good health. CDR3s include the opening cysteine and the closing phenylalanine or tryptophan. Fields, in order: J gene, V gene, CDR3 length, CDR3 protein.

J gene: TRBJ2-1; V gene: TRBV12-3/TRBV12-4; CDR3 length: 16; CDR3 protein: CASSPASGRAYNEQFF
J gene: TRBJ2-3; V gene: TRBV11-2; CDR3 length: 16; CDR3 protein: CASSYRSGSMTDTQYF
J gene: TRBJ2-1; V gene: TRBV2; CDR3 length: 16; CDR3 protein: CASSEAQASGYNEQFF
J gene: TRBJ2-5; V gene: TRBV6-5; CDR3 length: 14; CDR3 protein: CASSYSDRGWLQYF
J gene: TRBJ2-3; V gene: TRBV6-6; CDR3 length: 15; CDR3 protein: CASSYSLGRPDTQYF
J gene: TRBJ2-3; V gene: TRBV12-3/TRBV12-4; CDR3 length: 14; CDR3 protein: CARSFAGGADVQYF
J gene: TRBJ2-5; V gene: TRBV12-3/TRBV12-4; CDR3 length: 16; CDR3 protein: CASSLTSGGGQETQYF
J gene: TRBJ2-1; V gene: TRBV7-2; CDR3 length: 15; CDR3 protein: CASSFSGSTHNEQFF
J gene: TRBJ1-1; V gene: TRBV6-5; CDR3 length: 12; CDR3 protein: CASSASGSAAFF
J gene: TRBJ2-3; V gene: TRBV6-6; CDR3 length: 14; CDR3 protein: CASSLAVATDTQYF
J gene: TRBJ2-1; V gene: TRBV20-1; CDR3 length: 15; CDR3 protein: CSASGINSSYNEQFF
J gene: TRBJ2-5; V gene: TRBV19; CDR3 length: 14; CDR3 protein: CASSISSRGETQYF
J gene: TRBJ2-7; V gene: TRBV7-2; CDR3 length: 17; CDR3 protein: CASSLVKFQGARDEQYF
J gene: TRBJ2-7; V gene: TRBV20-1; CDR3 length: 15; CDR3 protein: CSALKSGGPTGEQYF
J gene: TRBJ1-3; V gene: TRBV28; CDR3 length: 15; CDR3 protein: CASSHSSGAGNTIYF
J gene: TRBJ2-7; V gene: TRBV10-3; CDR3 length: 17; CDR3 protein: CAISDRLAGESLYEQYF
J gene: TRBJ2-5; V gene: TRBV7-9; CDR3 length: 16; CDR3 protein: CASSLRLAGSKETQYF
J gene: .; V gene: TRBV6-2/TRBV6-3; CDR3 length: 16; CDR3 protein: CASSYRVGPVYNEQYF
J gene: TRBJ2-7; V gene: TRBV12-3/TRBV12-4; CDR3 length: 14; CDR3 protein: CASNYGGFAYEQYF
J gene: TRBJ1-5; V gene: TRBV12-3/TRBV12-4; CDR3 length: 18; CDR3 protein: CASSLVWGLTGGDQPQHF
J gene: TRBJ1-4; V gene: TRBV15; CDR3 length: 14; CDR3 protein: CATSERLKGEKLFF
J gene: TRBJ2-5; V gene: TRBV3-1; CDR3 length: 13; CDR3 protein: CASSQAPYGTQYF
J gene: TRBJ1-2; V gene: TRBV3-1; CDR3 length: 15; CDR3 protein: CASTPTGGTNYGYTF
J gene: TRBJ2-5; V gene: TRBV7-2; CDR3 length: 16; CDR3 protein: CASSLSRGGILETQYF
J gene: TRBJ1-6; V gene: TRBV11-2; CDR3 length: 15; CDR3 protein: CASSPSGTGNSPLHF
J gene: TRBJ2-7; V gene: TRBV20-1; CDR3 length: 16; CDR3 protein: CSALGIGGTNSYEQYF
J gene: TRBJ1-2; V gene: TRBV12-3/TRBV12-4; CDR3 length: 13; CDR3 protein: CASSFRPDYGYTF
J gene: TRBJ1-3; V gene: TRBV10-3; CDR3 length: 15; CDR3 protein: CAISGNHRAGNTIYF
J gene: TRBJ1-1; V gene: TRBV7-2; CDR3 length: 15; CDR3 protein: CASSLGGTLNAEAFF
J gene: TRBJ2-1; V gene: TRBV20-1; CDR3 length: 14; CDR3 protein: CSAGTSGVGNEQFF
J gene: TRBJ1-1; V gene: TRBV5-1; CDR3 length: 13; CDR3 protein: CASGSQADTEAFF
J gene: TRBJ2-2; V gene: TRBV9; CDR3 length: 17; CDR3 protein: CASSVVSLWGNTGELFF
J gene: TRBJ2-1; V gene: TRBV7-8; CDR3 length: 17; CDR3 protein: CASSGRLAGYGYNEQFF
J gene: TRBJ2-6; V gene: TRBV2; CDR3 length: 16; CDR3 protein: CASRDRGASGANVLTF
J gene: TRBJ2-5; V gene: TRBV7-2; CDR3 length: 15; CDR3 protein: CASSLFGLLLETQYF
J gene: TRBJ2-1; V gene: TRBV12-3/TRBV12-4; CDR3 length: 16; CDR3 protein: CASSLVGSNSYNEQFF
J gene: TRBJ2-1; V gene: TRBV20-1; CDR3 length: 15; CDR3 protein: CSATHPGQGGNEQFF
J gene: TRBJ2-3; V gene: TRBV28; CDR3 length: 13; CDR3 protein: CASSFVGADTQYF
J gene: TRBJ2-5; V gene: TRBV6-1; CDR3 length: 14; CDR3 protein: CASSESAGTNEQYF
J gene: TRBJ1-5; V gene: TRBV6-5; CDR3 length: 15; CDR3 protein: CASKKGAGSNQPQHF
J gene: TRBJ2-5; V gene: TRBV12-3/TRBV12-4; CDR3 length: 13; CDR3 protein: CASTGGMEETQYF
J gene: TRBJ1-1; V gene: TRBV9; CDR3 length: 13; CDR3 protein: CASSQATATKAFF
J gene: TRBJ2-6; V gene: TRBV5-1; CDR3 length: 19; CDR3 protein: CASSFPTQGLSSGANVLTF
J gene: TRBJ2-1; V gene: TRBV2; CDR3 length: 13; CDR3 protein: CASSPTSGSTGFF
J gene: TRBJ1-2; V gene: TRBV6-1; CDR3 length: 13; CDR3 protein: CASSRDTGYGYTF
J gene: TRBJ1-6; V gene: TRBV7-2; CDR3 length: 14; CDR3 protein: CASSLGLNNSPLHF
J gene: TRBJ2-5; V gene: TRBV29-1; CDR3 length: 15; CDR3 protein: CSVAPRQGARETQYF
J gene: TRBJ1-2; V gene: TRBV10-3; CDR3 length: 15; CDR3 protein: CAISDRGGANYGYTF
J gene: TRBJ2-1; V gene: TRBV20-1; CDR3 length: 12; CDR3 protein: CSAEGQYNEQFF
J gene: .; V gene: TRBV20-1; CDR3 length: 16; CDR3 protein: CSAPTSGRGAYNEQYF
J gene: TRBJ1-5; V gene: TRBV20-1; CDR3 length: 14; CDR3 protein: CSARDWGSEQPQHF
J gene: TRBJ2-7; V gene: TRBV2; CDR3 length: 14; CDR3 protein: CASSEASNYYEQYF